These T cell receptor beta chains were read from a single sample in a study of glioma-infiltrating T cells. A single record per CDR3 protein comes from TCRdb applying MiXCR to the multiplex PCR reads. The repertoire holds about 190,000 distinct CDR3 sequences, with about 32% as singletons. What was sequenced was glioma tissue, nonneoplastic brain tissue, or PBMCs (not recorded which). Every receptor here comes from a human donor with low-grade glioma or glioblastoma, undergoing nonglioma brain surgery, or in good health (not recorded which). Each CDR3 is given with its conserved first and last residue. D genes are given only for firm matches. Size values are once, few and many counts, or a class for expanded clones, and some rows have none.

j_gene: TRBJ2-5
abundance: -
v_gene: TRBV30
d_gene: -
CDR3nt: TGTGCCTGGAGTGTATACAGCGCCCAAGAGACCCAGTACTTC
CDR3aa: CAWSVYSAQETQYF

j_gene: TRBJ2-3
abundance: many
v_gene: TRBV27
d_gene: -
CDR3nt: TGTGCCAGCAGTTTATCCTCCCTTAACACAGATACGCAGTATTTT
CDR3aa: CASSLSSLNTDTQYF

j_gene: TRBJ2-7
abundance: many
v_gene: TRBV7-2
d_gene: -
CDR3nt: TGTGCCAGCACCTCATCCGAGGGGGTCTCCGAGCAGTACTTC
CDR3aa: CASTSSEGVSEQYF

j_gene: TRBJ2-7
abundance: many
v_gene: TRBV15
d_gene: -
CDR3nt: TGTGCCACCAGCAGAGAGCAGGGGCCCTACGAGCAGTACTTC
CDR3aa: CATSREQGPYEQYF

j_gene: TRBJ2-7
abundance: few
v_gene: TRBV7-9
d_gene: TRBD2
CDR3nt: TGTGCCAGCAGCCAAAATAGCGGGGCCCACCGCGAGCAGTACTTC
CDR3aa: CASSQNSGAHREQYF

j_gene: TRBJ2-2
abundance: many
v_gene: TRBV7-2
d_gene: TRBD1
CDR3nt: TGTGCCAGCAGCTTAGGGGACAGGGGCGACCCCGGGGAGCTGTTTTTT
CDR3aa: CASSLGDRGDPGELFF

j_gene: TRBJ2-4
abundance: many
v_gene: TRBV28
d_gene: TRBD1
CDR3nt: TGTGCCAGCAGTTTGGGAATAGAGGCTCCTCAGGGGGACATTCAGTACTTC
CDR3aa: CASSLGIEAPQGDIQYF

j_gene: TRBJ2-1
abundance: many
v_gene: TRBV7-2
d_gene: -
CDR3nt: TGTGCCAGCAGCTTACCCCGGAGATCGGACAATGAGCAGTTCTTC
CDR3aa: CASSLPRRSDNEQFF

j_gene: TRBJ1-3
abundance: -
v_gene: TRBV4-1
d_gene: -
CDR3nt: TGCGCCAGCAGCCCTTGGGGCAGGGAGACGTCTGGAAACACCATATATTTT
CDR3aa: CASSPWGRETSGNTIYF

j_gene: TRBJ2-2
abundance: many
v_gene: TRBV6-1
d_gene: TRBD2
CDR3nt: TGTGCCAGCAGCCGTGGGACTAGCGGGAGAACCGGGGAGCTGTTTTTT
CDR3aa: CASSRGTSGRTGELFF

j_gene: TRBJ1-5
abundance: many
v_gene: TRBV6-2/TRBV6-3
d_gene: -
CDR3nt: TGTGCCAGCAGTTATAAGGATCAGCCCCAGCATTTT
CDR3aa: CASSYKDQPQHF

j_gene: TRBJ2-7
abundance: many
v_gene: TRBV6-1
d_gene: TRBD2
CDR3nt: TGTGCCAGCACTGACGGGACTAGCGGTTTGTACGAGCAGTACTTC
CDR3aa: CASTDGTSGLYEQYF

j_gene: TRBJ2-7
abundance: -
v_gene: TRBV13
d_gene: TRBD2
CDR3nt: TGTGCCAGCAGCTTGTGGCGGGAGCCCTCCTACGAGCAGTACTTC
CDR3aa: CASSLWREPSYEQYF

j_gene: TRBJ2-1
abundance: -
v_gene: TRBV7-7
d_gene: -
CDR3nt: TGTGCTAGCAGCTTCGGACTGGAGAATAAGCGGTTCTTC
CDR3aa: CASSFGLENKRFF

j_gene: TRBJ2-5
abundance: few
v_gene: TRBV29-1
d_gene: -
CDR3nt: TGCAGCGTGGGGGCGTGGGGGGGTGAGACCCAGTACTTC
CDR3aa: CSVGAWGGETQYF

j_gene: TRBJ2-7
abundance: -
v_gene: TRBV6-2/TRBV6-3
d_gene: TRBD2
CDR3nt: TGTGCCAGCAGTTACCTTGGACTAGCGGGAGGAGCCTACGAGCAGTACTTC
CDR3aa: CASSYLGLAGGAYEQYF

j_gene: TRBJ1-3
abundance: -
v_gene: TRBV6-1
d_gene: -
CDR3nt: TGTGCCAGCATTCCCCGGCAGTTGAGCTCTGGAAACACCATATATTTT
CDR3aa: CASIPRQLSSGNTIYF

j_gene: TRBJ2-5
abundance: many
v_gene: TRBV6-1
d_gene: -
CDR3nt: TGTGCCAGCAGACCAATAGACAGGACAACCGGGGAGACCCAGTACTTC
CDR3aa: CASRPIDRTTGETQYF

j_gene: TRBJ2-5
abundance: many
v_gene: TRBV11-2
d_gene: -
CDR3nt: TGTGCCAGCAGCTACGGGGGCAGGGCAGAGACCCAGTACTTC
CDR3aa: CASSYGGRAETQYF

j_gene: TRBJ2-1
abundance: many
v_gene: TRBV20-1
d_gene: TRBD2
CDR3nt: TGCAGTGCTATTGATAGCGGGAGGAACAATGAGCAGTTCTTC
CDR3aa: CSAIDSGRNNEQFF

j_gene: TRBJ1-3
abundance: many
v_gene: TRBV18
d_gene: -
CDR3nt: TGTGCCAGCTCACCAGGGACCGTGAGAAACACCATATATTTT
CDR3aa: CASSPGTVRNTIYF

j_gene: TRBJ1-1
abundance: many
v_gene: TRBV20-1
d_gene: -
CDR3nt: TGCAGTGCTAGAGACCACACGCGGGGTGAAGCTTTCTTT
CDR3aa: CSARDHTRGEAFF